This T cell receptor (beta chain) was identified in a study of identifying expanded T cells in peripheral blood. Germline lookup yields CDR1 SGHAT and CDR2 FQNNGV. Trimming left V 5 bases short and J 2 bases short, with 4 bases between. This CDR3 has 11 residues. The repertoire was sequenced with immunoSEQ multiplex PCR; TCRdb's copy has only in-frame clones and lacks some. Among around 76,000 clones listed, about nine tenths were seen once. This clone was observed a handful of times. Distinct nucleotide sequences in the sample also encode this CDR3. This sequence joins TRBV11-2 and TRBJ2-7; D is uncertain. Sequencing was carried out using blood. This sequence originates from a person aged 18-70 years in good health. CDR3 DNA: TGTGCCAGCAGCCTGACCTACGAGCAGTACTTC. Translating it yields CASSLTYEQYF.